This entry lists 23 T cell receptor beta chains sequenced from one sample in a study of a mutant IDH1 vaccine in newly diagnosed glioma. Time point: week 5, during vaccination. Every vaccination contained 300 ug of the mutant IDH1 20-mer peptide and was paired with topical imiquimod. No antigen is known for these receptors. The assay was immunoSEQ multiplex PCR, and TCRdb's table has in-frame clones only and misses some. Of about 30,000 clones in the sample, about 80% are singletons; the top ten hold about a quarter. Sequenced here: PBMCs, sampled from a glioma patient whose treatment included an IDH1 peptide vaccine. The source is a man in his thirties or forties with glioma.

The genes are TRBV29-1 and TRBJ1-1, with D perhaps matching TRBD1 (6 bases). CDR1 is SQVTM and CDR2 is ANQGSEA in the germline V gene. The CDR3 length is 13 residues. V gave up 6 bases and J gave up 0 bases, with 11 bases separating them. The CDR3 coding sequence is TGCAGCGTGCGAAACAGGGTGAACACTGAAGCTTTCTTT. Translation gives CSVRNRVNTEAFF.

This sequence joins TRBV5-1 and TRBJ1-2; D is possibly TRBD1 (5 bases). This CDR3 contains 16 residues. With 0 bases removed from V and 0 bases from J, the gap between germline ends came to 12 bases. Germline CDR1 is SGHRS and CDR2 is YFSETQ. CDR3 nucleotides: TGCGCCAGCAGCTTGGATGGGGACGGTTCTAACTATGGCTACACCTTC. This sequence encodes CASSLDGDGSNYGYTF.

The chain combines TRBV11-2 with TRBJ1-3; a possible D gene is TRBD1 (5 bases). The CDR3 sequence is 16 residues long. Between the trimmed V and J ends, which lost 3 bases and 0 bases, there was a span of 12 bases. CDR1 and CDR2 from the germline V gene are SGHAT and FQNNGV. The CDR3 region has the DNA TGTGCCAGCAGCTTCATTCAGGGCCCCTCTGGAAACACCATATATTTT. It yields the protein CASSFIQGPSGNTIYF.

The chain recombines TRBV5-1 with TRBJ2-7; the match to TRBD1 covers 9 bases. The CDR3 has 14 amino acids. V was pared by 4 bases and J by 2 bases, with 4 bases of the junction left unmatched. Per the germline V gene, CDR1 is SGHRS and CDR2 is YFSETQ. The CDR3: CASSRTGVTYEQYF. The CDR3 DNA reads as TGCGCCAGCAGCAGGACAGGGGTAACCTACGAGCAGTACTTC.

The J gene is TRBJ1-4, the V gene TRBV5-1, with 8 bases matching TRBD1. Trimming took 3 bases from V and 4 from J; bases not matched to a gene: 5. The germline V gene has CDR1 SGHRS and CDR2 YFSETQ. The CDR3 is 15 residues long. CDR3 bases: TGCGCCAGCAGCTGGGGGACAGGAGATAATGAAAAACTGTTTTTT. Translation: CASSWGTGDNEKLFF.

The rearrangement uses TRBV5-6 and TRBJ2-3; TRBD1 aligns across 8 bases. Germline-derived CDR1 and CDR2 are SGHDT and YYEEEE. The CDR3 runs 15 residues. V shed 1 base, J shed 2 bases, and the junction held 3 bases outside the gene matches. The CDR3 DNA follows: TGTGCCAGCAGCTTGCCGGGACAGGCCACAGATACGCAGTATTTT. Encoded protein: CASSLPGQATDTQYF.

The chain links TRBV4-2 to TRBJ2-5; 11 bases match TRBD1. The length of the CDR3 is 15 residues. V lost 4 bases and J lost 4; bases outside the gene matches: 5. Germline CDR1 LGHNA, CDR2 YNFKEQ. CDR3: CASSPGQGEGETQYF. The DNA for the CDR3 is TGTGCCAGCAGCCCGGGACAGGGGGAGGGAGAGACCCAGTACTTC.

The chain couples TRBV6-6 to TRBJ1-1; no firm D call. Between the trimmed V and J ends, which lost 0 bases and 1 base, there was a span of 6 bases. The germline V gene has CDR1 MNHNY and CDR2 SVGAGI (reference sequence). This CDR3 has 14 amino acids. The CDR3 nucleotides read TGTGCCAGCAGTTACTCGTTTTCGAACACTGAAGCTTTCTTT. Its protein product is CASSYSFSNTEAFF.

The V call is TRBV11-2, the J call TRBJ2-6; D gene unclear. The length of the CDR3 is 15 residues. Trimming stripped 2 bases from V and 0 bases from J, with 5 bases between. Per the germline V gene, CDR1 is SGHAT and CDR2 is FQNNGV. Here the CDR3 reads CASSLKGSGANVLTF. The CDR3 coding sequence is TGTGCCAGCAGCTTAAAGGGCTCTGGGGCCAACGTCCTGACTTTC.

This chain links TRBV25-1 with TRBJ1-1; D is unclear. Germline CDR1 is MGHDK and CDR2 is SYGVNS. V was clipped by 6 bases and J by 1 base, with 12 bases between them. This CDR3 comprises 14 residues. In nucleotides, the CDR3 is TGTGCCAGCAGCACCCTTTTGGGGAACACTGAAGCTTTCTTT. This encodes CASSTLLGNTEAFF.

This clone showed up just once. The V call is TRBV7-6, the J call TRBJ2-7; no definite D call. CDR3 length: 15 residues. V was clipped by 5 bases and J by 7 bases, with 21 bases between them. CDR1 and CDR2 (germline): SGHVS, FNYEAQ. This CDR3 reads CASSHSDALSREQYF. CDR3 in DNA: TGTGCCAGCAGCCACTCCGACGCCCTGAGTCGGGAGCAGTACTTC.

The chain combines TRBV28 with TRBJ1-1; D remains ambiguous. This CDR3 has 12 residues. V was pared by 5 bases and J by 4 bases, with 8 bases between. Germline V gene sequence: CDR1 MDHEN, CDR2 SYDVKM. The CDR3 sequence: CASSVWGTEAFF. Written as DNA, the CDR3 is TGTGCCAGCAGTGTCTGGGGCACTGAAGCTTTCTTT.

This chain joins TRBV15 and TRBJ2-5, with D hard to call. V lost 4 bases and J 1 base, leaving 7 bases between the germline ends. Per the germline V gene, CDR1 is LNHNV and CDR2 is YYDKDF (reference sequence). There are 13 residues in the CDR3. Here the CDR3 DNA reads TGTGCCACCAGCAAATTATCCCAAGAGACCCAGTACTTC. This sequence encodes CATSKLSQETQYF.

The chain couples TRBV30 to TRBJ1-3, with D hard to call. CDR1 and CDR2 from the germline V gene are GTSNPN and SVGIG (reference sequence). V lost 2 bases to trimming and J lost 0 bases, with 8 bases between them. This CDR3 is built from 14 residues. CDR3 sequence (DNA): TGTGCCTGGAGTAACAGTGACTCTGGAAACACCATATATTTT. This codes for CAWSNSDSGNTIYF.

In DNA, the CDR3 is TGTGCCAGCAGACAGGGACGGCAGCCCCAGCATTTT. Its translation is CASRQGRQPQHF. The J gene is TRBJ1-5, the V gene TRBV2; maybe TRBD1 (6 bases). The V gene lost 6 bases and the J gene lost 7 bases, with 10 bases spanning the gap. From germline, CDR1 is SNHLY and CDR2 FYNNEI. The CDR3 runs to 12 residues.

The chain joins TRBV5-1 to TRBJ1-1, with a tentative D call TRBD1 (5 bases). Trimming pared 1 base from V and 6 bases from J, leaving 16 bases between. The V gene's germline CDR1 is SGHRS and CDR2 YFSETQ. CDR3 length: 15 amino acids. Written as DNA, the CDR3 is TGCGCCAGCAGCTTGTCGACAGACGGTCTTTCTGAAGCTTTCTTT. This translates into CASSLSTDGLSEAFF.

The chain carries TRBV27 and TRBJ2-2, with D perhaps TRBD1 (6 bases). The CDR3 has 14 residues. Deletions cut 2 bases from V and 7 bases from J, with 11 bases between. Germline CDR1 MNHEY, CDR2 SMNVEV (reference sequence). The CDR3 DNA is TGTGCCAGCAGTTTACGGACAGCAATCGGGGAGCTGTTTTTT. Amino acid sequence: CASSLRTAIGELFF.

Judged by abundance, this clone is large. The V and J genes are TRBV6-5 and TRBJ1-1; D is undetermined. The CDR3 runs 11 residues. CDR1 MNHEY and CDR2 SVGAGI come from the germline V gene. V lost 6 bases and J 2 bases, leaving 4 bases between the germline ends. The CDR3 sequence: CASRTNTEAFF. CDR3 DNA: TGTGCCAGCAGGACCAACACTGAAGCTTTCTTT.

The J gene is TRBJ1-1, the V gene TRBV6-5; D gene uncertain. Trimming removed 2 bases from V and 7 bases from J, with 11 bases in between. Germline values: CDR1 MNHEY, CDR2 SVGAGI. The CDR3 is 13 amino acids. CDR3 sequence: CASSYGKTGEAFF. The CDR3, as DNA: TGTGCCAGCAGTTACGGAAAGACGGGTGAAGCTTTCTTT.

This sequence joins TRBV19 and TRBJ2-6; TRBD1 matches at 8 bases. The CDR3 is made up of 18 amino acids. Per germline, CDR1 LNHDA and CDR2 SQIVND (reference sequence). J lost 4 bases, V lost 4 bases, and 12 bases had no gene match. CDR3 in amino acids: CASSNIRQGNLGANVLTF. For the CDR3, the DNA is TGTGCCAGTAGTAATATTAGACAGGGGAACTTGGGGGCCAACGTCCTGACTTTC.

The chain carries TRBV13 and TRBJ2-7; 7 bases are a match to TRBD1. V dropped 5 bases and J dropped 0; count of bases not matched to a gene: 10. In germline, CDR1 is PRHDT, CDR2 FYEKMQ (reference sequence). This CDR3 has 16 amino acids. CDR3: CASSTTGSLDSYEQYF. The CDR3 DNA reads TGTGCCAGCAGCACGACAGGGAGTCTTGACTCCTACGAGCAGTACTTC. Variable domain in full (rest from reference TRBV13 and TRBJ2-7): AAGVIQSPRHLIKEKRETATLKCYPIPRHDTVYWYQQGPGQDPQFLISFYEKMQSDKGSIPDRFSAQQFSDYHSELNMSSLELGDSALYFCASSTTGSLDSYEQYFGPGTRLTVT.

V usage is TRBV30 and J usage is TRBJ1-2; D remains ambiguous. This CDR3 is 13 amino acids long. Germline V gene data show CDR1 as GTSNPN and CDR2 as SVGIG (reference sequence). Trimming shortened V by 5 bases and J by 3 bases, and 13 bases separated the two germline ends. CDR3 DNA sequence: TGTGCCTGGTGGCGAGGTCCTTACTATGGCTACACCTTC. Its protein is CAWWRGPYYGYTF.

The J gene is TRBJ2-5, the V gene TRBV25-1; 8 positions match TRBD2. Germline trimming cut 6 bases from V and 1 base from J; bases unmatched to any gene: 7. Germline V gene sequence: CDR1 MGHDK, CDR2 SYGVNS. The CDR3 contains 15 residues. CDR3 DNA: TGTGCCAGCAGCGCTCAAACTAGCGGCCAAGAGACCCAGTACTTC. This gives the protein CASSAQTSGQETQYF.